The 23 T cell receptor beta chains reported below all come from one sample, sequenced in a study of shared clonotypes between healthy human individuals. Only CD45RO-negative cells positively selected for CCR7 counted as naive CD8 cells, so terminally differentiated effector memory CD45RA+ cells were excluded. TCRdb's copy holds only in-frame clones and misses some; the assay was immunoSEQ multiplex PCR. The table includes around 650,000 clones, 90% to 97% detected once. Sequenced sample: naive CD8+ T cells sorted from blood. The receptor set was obtained from a woman younger than 45 in good health.

The count of this clone is one. The chain joins TRBV27 to TRBJ2-7; 7 bases fit TRBD2. The CDR3 loop spans 16 amino acids. The V gene's germline CDR1 is MNHEY and CDR2 SMNVEV (reference sequence). The J segment lost 3 bases and the V segment lost 0 bases, leaving 8 bases of the junction unmatched. The chain's CDR3 is CASSLSARAGVYEQYF. CDR3 DNA: TGTGCCAGCAGTTTATCAGCAAGGGCGGGGGTCTACGAGCAGTACTTC.

The chain joins TRBV28 to TRBJ1-5; a weak D match, TRBD1 (6 bases). V dropped 6 bases and J dropped 2 bases, with 11 bases sitting between them. This CDR3 has 14 residues. Germline V gene data show CDR1 as MDHEN and CDR2 as SYDVKM. CDR3 DNA: TGTGCCAGCAGCATACCAGGGGGCAATCAGCCCCAGCATTTT. This gives the protein CASSIPGGNQPQHF.

The chain is built from TRBV28 and TRBJ2-4, with D possibly TRBD1 on 7 matching bases. The CDR3 runs to 12 residues. CDR1 and CDR2 from the germline V gene are MDHEN and SYDVKM. The CDR3 sequence is CASSTGTHIQYF. The CDR3, as DNA: TGTGCTTCCTCGACAGGGACTCACATTCAGTACTTC.

This chain connects TRBV5-4 to TRBJ1-1, with D uncertain. Germline lookup yields CDR1 SGHNT and CDR2 YYREEE (reference sequence). V lost 4 bases and J 1 base, leaving 8 bases between the germline ends. The CDR3 loop spans 13 amino acids. The CDR3 sequence is CASSPVANTEAFF. The CDR3 bases are TGTGCCAGCAGCCCCGTCGCGAACACTGAAGCTTTCTTT. The variable domain in full, with the rest retrieved from reference TRBV5-4 and TRBJ1-1, is ETGVTQSPTHLIKTRGQQVTLRCSSQSGHNTVSWYQQALGQGPQFIFQYYREEENGRGNFPPRFSGLQFPNYSSELNVNALELDDSALYLCASSPVANTEAFFGQGTRLTVV.

The genes are TRBV11-2 and TRBJ2-7, with 8 nucleotides matching TRBD2. Germline trimming cut 4 bases from V and 3 bases from J; bases unmatched to any gene: 2. CDR1 and CDR2 from the germline V gene are SGHAT and FQNNGV. The CDR3 length is 13 residues. The CDR3 protein is CASSSAGGYEQYF. CDR3 bases: TGTGCCAGCAGCTCGGCGGGAGGCTACGAGCAGTACTTC.

V is TRBV6-1 and J is TRBJ2-7, with D tentatively TRBD2 (5 bases). Germline-derived CDR1 and CDR2 are MNHNS and SASEGT. The CDR3 runs to 12 residues. V was shortened by 11 bases and J by 3 bases, with 14 bases between the two germline ends. CDR3 nucleotides: TGTGCCTCTGGTGACGGGGTCTACGAGCAGTACTTC. It specifies CASGDGVYEQYF.

The gene calls are TRBV19 and TRBJ1-3; possibly TRBD1 for D (5 bases). There are 15 residues in the CDR3. Germline loops: CDR1 LNHDA, CDR2 SQIVND (reference sequence). V lost 5 bases to trimming and J lost 2 bases, with 13 bases between them. CDR3 loop: CASSPTQGAGNTIYF. CDR3 nucleotides: TGTGCCAGTAGTCCTACCCAGGGAGCTGGAAACACCATATATTTT.

The rearrangement links TRBV28 to TRBJ2-7; 8 nucleotides agree with TRBD1. CDR1 MDHEN and CDR2 SYDVKM come from the germline V gene. V lost 1 base to trimming and J lost 5 bases; unmatched junction nucleotides: 7. The CDR3 has 15 residues. The CDR3 reads CASSLFLDRAHEQYF. The CDR3 DNA is TGTGCCAGCAGTTTATTCCTGGACAGGGCCCACGAGCAGTACTTC. Full variable domain (remainder filled in from reference TRBV28 and TRBJ2-7): DVKVTQSSRYLVKRTGEKVFLECVQDMDHENMFWYRQDPGLGLRLIYFSYDVKMKEKGDIPEGYSVSREKKERFSLILESASTNQTSMYLCASSLFLDRAHEQYFGPGTRLTVT.

This chain joins TRBV28 and TRBJ1-2; 11 bases line up with TRBD1. Germline CDR1 reads MDHEN; CDR2 reads SYDVKM. V lost 5 bases, J lost 7 bases, and 6 bases stayed unmatched. This CDR3 has 14 residues. The CDR3 DNA reads as TGTGCCAGCAGTGATCCAGGGACAGGGGGTGGCTACACCTTC. Translated, it gives CASSDPGTGGGYTF.

As to this clone: The sample has other DNA sequences that encode this CDR3 too. The rearrangement joins TRBV2 to TRBJ1-1, with 8 bases identical to TRBD1. Germline CDR1 SNHLY, CDR2 FYNNEI. This CDR3 region has 13 residues. V lost 4 bases, J lost 4 bases, and 2 bases stayed unmatched. CDR3 region: CASSGGTGTEAFF. The CDR3 region has the DNA TGTGCCAGCAGTGGGGGGACAGGCACTGAAGCTTTCTTT. Supplemented by reference TRBV2 and TRBJ1-1, the full variable domain reads EPEVTQTPSHQVTQMGQEVILRCVPISNHLYFYWYRQILGQKVEFLVSFYNNEISEKSEIFDDQFSVERPDGSNFTLKIRSTKLEDSAMYFCASSGGTGTEAFFGQGTRLTVV.

This clone was seen once. The chain couples TRBV19 to TRBJ1-1; D not resolved. Trimming pared 5 bases from V and 3 bases from J, leaving 13 bases between. The V gene's germline CDR1 is LNHDA and CDR2 SQIVND (reference sequence). This CDR3 comprises 14 residues. The CDR3 protein is CASSGSELYTEAFF. CDR3 coding DNA: TGTGCCAGTAGTGGTTCAGAACTTTACACTGAAGCTTTCTTT.

The rearrangement joins TRBV10-2 to TRBJ1-1; 9 bases align to TRBD1. The CDR3 runs 15 residues. From germline, CDR1 is WSHSY and CDR2 SAAADI. Losses at the gene ends were 10 bases for V and 3 bases for J; bases not matched to a gene: 12. This CDR3 is CATQRNRGRDTEAFF. The CDR3 DNA follows: TGCGCCACCCAACGAAACAGGGGGCGCGACACTGAAGCTTTCTTT.

This sequence joins TRBV28 and TRBJ1-1, with D hard to call. V shed 8 bases and J shed 1 base, with 8 bases lying between them. The germline CDR1 and CDR2 sequences are MDHEN and SYDVKM. There are 12 residues in the CDR3. CDR3 sequence: CASGDSNTEAFF. The CDR3 DNA sequence: TGTGCCAGCGGGGATTCGAACACTGAAGCTTTCTTT.

The CDR3 spells CASSSPLHF. The CDR3 bases are TGTGCCAGTAGTTCACCCCTCCACTTT. V and J are TRBV19 and TRBJ1-6; D is unclear. The CDR3 spans 9 residues. V gave up 5 bases and J gave up 10 bases, with 0 bases separating them. From germline, CDR1 is LNHDA and CDR2 SQIVND (reference sequence).

This rearrangement joins TRBV19 to TRBJ2-7; a weak D match, TRBD1 (5 bases). The germline V gene has CDR1 LNHDA and CDR2 SQIVND (reference sequence). The CDR3 loop spans 13 amino acids. The germline V and J ends were trimmed by 3 bases and 2 bases, with 8 bases remaining between them. DNA for the CDR3: TGTGCCAGTAGTATGGGGCGGACCTACGAGCAGTACTTC. This encodes CASSMGRTYEQYF.

This rearrangement joins TRBV2 to TRBJ2-5; maybe TRBD2 (5 bases). V shed 2 bases and J shed 11 bases, with 15 bases lying between them. This CDR3 spans 13 amino acids. From germline, CDR1 is SNHLY and CDR2 FYNNEI. The DNA for the CDR3 is TGTGCCAGCAGTGAAACACGTTCGAGGGAGCAGTACTTC. It is translated as CASSETRSREQYF.

The chain carries TRBV27 and TRBJ2-7; D possibly corresponds to TRBD2 (6 bases). The CDR3 totals 16 residues. The V and J ends lost 3 bases and 3 bases respectively, with 18 bases between them. Germline V gene lookup returns CDR1 MNHEY and CDR2 SMNVEV (reference sequence). CDR3 sequence: CASSLSPGTVHYEQYF. For the CDR3, the DNA is TGTGCCAGCAGTTTGTCGCCCGGGACTGTACACTACGAGCAGTACTTC.

This chain connects TRBV6-5 to TRBJ2-7; TRBD1 agrees at 11 bases. The CDR3 has 15 amino acids. V lost 8 bases, J lost 5 bases, and 11 bases stayed unmatched. Germline V lookup: CDR1 MNHEY, CDR2 SVGAGI. The CDR3 DNA reads as TGTGCCAGCCAGTCCCGGGACAGGGGGTTCAACGAGCAGTACTTC. It codes for CASQSRDRGFNEQYF.

J is TRBJ1-2 and V is TRBV7-6, with D hard to call. Germline V CDR1 and CDR2: SGHVS, FNYEAQ. The CDR3 covers 11 residues. Trimming stripped 5 bases from V and 8 bases from J, with 9 bases between. CDR3 bases: TGTGCCAGCAGCAAGCTCGGCGGCTACACCTTC. It codes for CASSKLGGYTF.

This clone was seen just once. The V and J genes are TRBV5-4 and TRBJ2-7; the D gene is possibly TRBD2 (5 bases). With 4 bases removed from V and 6 bases from J, the gap between germline ends came to 17 bases. The CDR3 spans 14 residues. In germline, CDR1 is SGHNT, CDR2 YYREEE (reference sequence). The CDR3 nucleotides are TGTGCCAGCAGCCCGCCTCGGGGTCCCACCGAGCAGTACTTC. Amino acids: CASSPPRGPTEQYF.

As for this clone: This sequence may be a read error, since a much larger clone differs from it by one base. The chain carries TRBV19 and TRBJ2-7; 11 nucleotides line up with TRBD1. Germline V gives CDR1 LNHDA, CDR2 SQIVND (reference sequence). The V segment lost 6 bases and the J segment 3 bases; nucleotides outside the gene matches: 4. This CDR3 has 14 amino acids. The CDR3 protein is CASRAGTGGYEQYF. CDR3 coding DNA: TGTGCCAGTAGGGCCGGGACAGGGGGCTACGAGCAGTACTTC.

This chain uses TRBV19 with TRBJ2-4; D perhaps matches TRBD1 (6 bases). CDR1 LNHDA and CDR2 SQIVND come from the germline V gene (reference sequence). With 8 bases removed from V and 5 bases from J, the gap between germline ends came to 19 bases. This CDR3 is built from 15 residues. The CDR3 DNA is TGTGCCAGTTGGGCCCGGATACAGGGACAAAACATTCAGTACTTC. This translates into CASWARIQGQNIQYF.

The chain links TRBV5-4 to TRBJ2-7; 11 bases are shared with TRBD2. The CDR3 has 14 residues. With 4 bases clipped from V and 2 bases from J, the junction kept 2 bases outside the gene matches. Per the germline V gene, CDR1 is SGHNT and CDR2 is YYREEE (reference sequence). CDR3 in amino acids: CASSVTSGAYEQYF. The DNA for the CDR3 is TGTGCCAGCAGCGTGACTAGCGGGGCCTACGAGCAGTACTTC. The full variable domain, in which reference TRBV5-4 and TRBJ2-7 provide the parts outside the CDR3, is ETGVTQSPTHLIKTRGQQVTLRCSSQSGHNTVSWYQQALGQGPQFIFQYYREEENGRGNFPPRFSGLQFPNYSSELNVNALELDDSALYLCASSVTSGAYEQYFGPGTRLTVT.